Listed here are 11 T cell receptor beta chains from one sample, sequenced in a study of human T cells and chemical hapten exposure. TCRdb reanalysed the RACE reads using MiXCR and keeps one entry per CDR3 protein. The sample carries some 330,000 distinct CDR3 sequences, around 5.5% recorded once. Specified time point: pre-sensitization, week 0. Treatment in this sample: therapeutic diphenylcyclopropenone sensitization with weekly scalp DPC. Sequencing used whole blood, obtained in connection with sensitization to the hapten diphenylcyclopropenone (DPC). The receptors come from a woman aged 18-29 years with alopecia areata. Some clones in this sample may be carry-over from other donors' samples.

This clonotype was counted only a few times. The rearrangement joins TRBV10-3 to TRBJ2-7; 9 bases match TRBD2. The junction had 14 bases not matched to a gene; V was cut back by 5 bases and J by 6 bases. Germline CDR1 ENHRY, CDR2 SYGVKD. The CDR3 extends over 16 amino acids. CDR3 sequence reads: CAISPHVSGGSREQYF. CDR3 nucleotides: TGTGCCATCAGTCCCCATGTAAGCGGGGGGTCCCGCGAGCAGTACTTC.

This clonotype has just a few counts. The chain links TRBV7-3 to TRBJ1-1, with TRBD1 matching over 7 bases. V lost 1 base, J lost 5 bases, and 7 bases stayed unmatched. Germline CDR1 is SGHTA and CDR2 is FQGTGA. This CDR3 has 15 residues. The CDR3 sequence: CASSLSGRGITEAFF. The CDR3 DNA reads TGTGCCAGCAGCTTAAGTGGCAGGGGGATTACTGAAGCTTTCTTT.

This clonotype has more than one count but fewer than ten. The chain joins TRBV6-2 or TRBV6-3 to TRBJ2-1; perhaps TRBD2 as D (5 bases). V dropped 0 bases and J dropped 2 bases, with 8 bases sitting between them. CDR1 is MNHEY, CDR2 SVGEGT, per germline. The CDR3 runs to 15 residues. In nucleotides, the CDR3 is TGTGCCAGCAGTTACTCGGACTCACCCTACAATGAGCAGTTCTTC. Residues: CASSYSDSPYNEQFF.

This clonotype was counted at least ten times. The gene calls are TRBV4-2 and TRBJ2-5; possibly TRBD1 or TRBD2 for D (6 bases each). Germline loops: CDR1 LGHNA, CDR2 YNFKEQ. This CDR3 contains 13 residues. The V and J ends lost 6 bases and 5 bases respectively, with 13 bases between them. Here the CDR3 reads CASREGGQETQYF. CDR3 sequence (DNA): TGTGCCAGCAGAGAAGGGGGGCAGGAGACCCAGTACTTC.

This clonotype was seen a few times. This chain links TRBV6-1 with TRBJ1-5, with 9 bases aligning to TRBD1. The junction had 7 bases not matched to a gene; V was cut back by 5 bases and J by 2 bases. The CDR3 consists of 16 residues. Germline V gene lookup returns CDR1 MNHNS and CDR2 SASEGT. CDR3 coding DNA: TGTGCCAGCAGTTTTGGGACAGGGTCTGGCAATCAGCCCCAGCATTTT. Translation: CASSFGTGSGNQPQHF.

This clonotype has a handful of counts. The chain joins TRBV12-3 or TRBV12-4 to TRBJ1-1; D is possibly TRBD1 (5 bases). With 3 bases removed from V and 4 bases from J, the gap between germline ends came to 9 bases. The CDR3 runs 13 residues. Here the CDR3 DNA reads TGTGCCAGCAGTTTGGGGGTCACCACTGAAGCTTTCTTT. Its protein is CASSLGVTTEAFF.

The J gene is TRBJ2-5, the V gene TRBV7-8, with unresolved D. The CDR3 loop spans 11 amino acids. V was shortened by 5 bases and J by 5 bases, with 6 bases between the two germline ends. Germline V gene sequence: CDR1 SGHVS, CDR2 FQNEAQ. The CDR3 DNA reads TGTGCCAGCAGCCGAACGGAGACCCAGTACTTC. Translation: CASSRTETQYF.

This clonotype has at least ten counts. The gene calls are TRBV5-5 and TRBJ1-3; no firm D call. Germline loops: CDR1 SGHKS, CDR2 YYEKEE (reference sequence). The CDR3 is made up of 16 amino acids. Trimming removed 5 bases at V and 1 base at J, with 16 bases between. The CDR3 reads CASSHPPSSSGNTIYF. The CDR3 region has the DNA TGTGCCAGCAGTCACCCCCCATCGTCTTCTGGAAACACCATATATTTT.

The V gene is TRBV10-3, the J gene TRBJ1-6; no reliable D call. The length of the CDR3 is 13 residues. Trimming shortened V by 3 bases and J by 6 bases, and 6 bases separated the two germline ends. The germline V gene has CDR1 ENHRY and CDR2 SYGVKD. CDR3 sequence reads: CAISEEGNSPLHF. Here the CDR3 DNA reads TGTGCCATCAGTGAAGAGGGTAATTCACCCCTCCACTTT.

J is TRBJ2-5 and V is TRBV18, with D tentatively TRBD2 (6 bases). CDR1 and CDR2 from the germline V gene are KGHSH and LQKENI. The V end lost 3 bases, the J end lost 1 base, and 15 bases lay between the germline ends. CDR3 length: 16 residues. The CDR3 loop is CASSPQGRGIQETQYF. CDR3 bases: TGTGCCAGCTCACCGCAGGGCCGGGGGATCCAAGAGACCCAGTACTTC.

This clonotype was detected only a few times. The rearrangement links TRBV11-2 to TRBJ2-5, with TRBD2 matching over 11 bases. This CDR3 is 15 amino acids long. In germline, CDR1 is SGHAT, CDR2 FQNNGV. V lost 5 bases and J lost 5; bases outside the gene matches: 7. CDR3 amino acids: CASSLAPSGGETQYF. CDR3 nucleotides: TGTGCCAGCAGCCTGGCCCCTAGCGGGGGGGAGACCCAGTACTTC. The full variable domain, its missing parts supplied by reference TRBV11-2 and TRBJ2-5, is EAGVAQSPRYKIIEKRQSVAFWCNPISGHATLYWYQQILGQGPKLLIQFQNNGVVDDSQLPKDRFSAERLKGVDSTLKIQPAKLEDSAVYLCASSLAPSGGETQYFGPGTRLLVL.